Each of the 24 T cell receptor beta chains below was sequenced from the same sample in a study of patients and donors after allogeneic stem cell transplantation. TCRdb processed the RT-PCR reads anew with MiXCR; each CDR3 protein has one entry. The sample includes around 160,000 distinct CDR3 sequences, 30% of them seen just once. The sample was blood, either unsorted or a sorted T cell fraction (not recorded which). The receptors come from a human donor who was either an allogeneic HSCT recipient or a stem cell or donor lymphocyte infusion donor (not recorded which). It is not recorded whose cells these are; they may come from a transplant donor.

This chain connects TRBV23-1 to TRBJ1-5; maybe TRBD1 (5 bases). TRBV23-1 has ORF status, its function being uncertain. The CDR3 is 16 residues long. Trimming took 4 bases from V and 3 from J, leaving 16 bases between them. CDR3 in DNA: TGCGCCAGCAGTCCAAGACAGCAAAGACTCAATCAGCCCCAGCATTTT. This translates into CASSPRQQRLNQPQHF.

This chain uses TRBV20-1 with TRBJ1-6; D possibly corresponds to TRBD1 (5 bases). The germline gives CDR1 DFQATT, CDR2 SNEGSKA (reference sequence). Trimming took off 2 bases at V and 5 bases at J, with 16 bases between the two ends. The CDR3 consists of 16 residues. The CDR3 bases are TGCAGTGCTAGACCCCACCGGGACCCTAATAATTCACCCCTCCACTTT. It yields the protein CSARPHRDPNNSPLHF.

This clonotype was picked up a small number of times. This chain links TRBV10-3 with TRBJ2-7, with 14 nucleotides matching TRBD2. Trimming removed 2 bases from V and 4 bases from J; junction bases left unmatched: 4. This CDR3 has 16 amino acids. The germline V gene encodes CDR1 ENHRY and CDR2 SYGVKD. The chain's CDR3 is CAISETGTSGRYEQYF. The CDR3, as DNA: TGTGCCATCAGTGAGACCGGGACTAGCGGGAGATACGAGCAGTACTTC.

V and J are TRBV7-2 and TRBJ2-1; a possible D gene is TRBD1 (5 bases). The germline V gene has CDR1 SGHTA and CDR2 FQGNSA. The CDR3 spans 16 residues. The ends were cut back, 3 bases at V and 2 bases at J, with 14 bases in the middle. CDR3 sequence reads: CASSFYPAGTYNEQFF. CDR3 bases: TGTGCCAGCAGCTTTTATCCCGCAGGGACCTACAATGAGCAGTTCTTC. Variable domain in full (rest from reference TRBV7-2 and TRBJ2-1): GAGVSQSPSNKVTEKGKDVELRCDPISGHTALYWYRQSLGQGLEFLIYFQGNSAPDKSGLPSDRFSAERTGGSVSTLTIQRTQQEDSAVYLCASSFYPAGTYNEQFFGPGTRLTVL.

The rearrangement joins TRBV6-2 or TRBV6-3 to TRBJ2-7, with a weak D call TRBD2 (5 bases). V lost 7 bases to trimming and J lost 3 bases, with 19 bases between them. Germline V CDR1 and CDR2: MNHEY, SVGEGT. This CDR3 spans 15 amino acids. CDR3 DNA sequence: TGTGCCAGCACCGCCGGTAGGACTCCAAGCTACGAGCAGTACTTC. Translation gives CASTAGRTPSYEQYF.

This clonotype appeared a single time. Written as DNA, the CDR3 is TGTGCCAGCAGTTGGCGGGAGGGAGATACGCAGTATTTT. Amino acids: CASSWREGDTQYF. The chain recombines TRBV6-5 with TRBJ2-3, with 9 bases fitting TRBD2. CDR3 size: 13 residues. Germline V gene sequence: CDR1 MNHEY, CDR2 SVGAGI. V shed 4 bases and J 5 bases; nucleotides not matched to a gene: 1.

The rearrangement links TRBV7-9 to TRBJ2-5; D tentatively fits TRBD1 or TRBD2 (5 bases each). The germline V gene encodes CDR1 SEHNR and CDR2 FQNEAQ (reference sequence). The CDR3 extends over 14 amino acids. The germline V and J ends were trimmed by 2 bases and 1 base, with 8 bases remaining between them. The DNA of the CDR3 is TGTGCCAGCAGCTTAATGGGGACCCAAGAGACCCAGTACTTC. Translation gives CASSLMGTQETQYF. Variable domain in full (rest from reference TRBV7-9 and TRBJ2-5): DTGVSQNPRHKITKRGQNVTFRCDPISEHNRLYWYRQTLGQGPEFLTYFQNEAQLEKSRLLSDRFSAERPKGSFSTLEIQRTEQGDSAMYLCASSLMGTQETQYFGPGTRLLVL.

This clonotype was seen many times. The J gene is TRBJ2-3, the V gene TRBV20-1, with 10 bases that match TRBD2. Trimming cost V 8 bases and J 5 bases; bases outside gene matches: 13. Germline lookup yields CDR1 DFQATT and CDR2 SNEGSKA (reference sequence). The CDR3 spans 15 residues. The CDR3 reads CSPRWIAGGIDTQYF. In DNA form, the CDR3 reads TGCAGTCCCCGATGGATAGCGGGAGGAATAGATACGCAGTATTTT.

In its sample, this clonotype was seen once. The chain joins TRBV20-1 to TRBJ2-3, with 13 bases aligning to TRBD2. The CDR3 contains 17 residues. Germline CDR1 and CDR2: DFQATT and SNEGSKA (reference sequence). Losses at the gene ends were 3 bases for V and 6 bases for J; bases not matched to a gene: 12. CDR3 loop: CSASAISTSGRTDTQYF. CDR3 coding DNA: TGCAGTGCTAGCGCCATCTCGACTAGCGGGAGGACCGATACGCAGTATTTT.

This clonotype was seen at least ten times. V gene TRBV25-1 combines with J gene TRBJ1-2, with D tentatively TRBD1 (5 bases). V lost 5 bases, J lost 4 bases, and 14 bases lay in between. This CDR3 has 14 residues. CDR1 MGHDK and CDR2 SYGVNS come from the germline V gene. CDR3: CASSRLGVGYGYTF. For the CDR3, the DNA is TGTGCCAGCAGTCGTTTGGGGGTGGGCTATGGCTACACCTTC.

This clonotype was counted between two and nine times. This chain connects TRBV6-5 to TRBJ2-3, with 12 positions matching TRBD2. Trimming at V came to 0 bases and at J to 6 bases, leaving 4 bases not matched to a gene. The length of the CDR3 is 16 residues. Germline V gene lookup returns CDR1 MNHEY and CDR2 SVGAGI. The CDR3: CASSYSETSGSDTQYF. Here the CDR3 DNA reads TGTGCCAGCAGTTACTCGGAGACTAGCGGGAGCGATACGCAGTATTTT.

The sample holds a few counts of this clonotype. This chain joins TRBV28 and TRBJ2-2; D is undetermined. The CDR3 sequence is 13 residues long. Per germline, CDR1 MDHEN and CDR2 SYDVKM. Trimming pared 8 bases from V and 5 bases from J, leaving 12 bases between. The CDR3 protein is CASYGKGTGELFF. The CDR3 DNA reads TGTGCCAGCTACGGTAAAGGGACCGGGGAGCTGTTTTTT.

This chain links TRBV2 with TRBJ1-1, with D perhaps TRBD1 (6 bases). The CDR3 is 12 amino acids. V shed 6 bases and J shed 5 bases, with 10 bases lying between them. Germline CDR1 and CDR2: SNHLY and FYNNEI. The CDR3 DNA reads TGTGCCAGCAGCCCAGGGGTAACTGAAGCTTTCTTT. Translated: CASSPGVTEAFF.

The chain recombines TRBV20-1 with TRBJ2-7; TRBD2 is a possible D gene (7 bases). The CDR3 has 15 residues. Germline lookup yields CDR1 DFQATT and CDR2 SNEGSKA (reference sequence). The V and J ends lost 3 bases and 2 bases respectively, with 17 bases between them. The CDR3 sequence is CSASSWGGGTYEQYF. In DNA form, the CDR3 reads TGCAGTGCTAGCTCCTGGGGAGGGGGAACCTACGAGCAGTACTTC.

This clonotype has more than one count but fewer than ten. The J gene is TRBJ1-1, the V gene TRBV7-2, with no clear D. V lost 1 base, J lost 1 base, and 10 bases lay in between. This CDR3 has 15 residues. Germline values: CDR1 SGHTA, CDR2 FQGNSA. CDR3 protein: CASSLVARGNTEAFF. Here the CDR3 DNA reads TGTGCCAGCAGCTTAGTGGCCAGAGGGAACACTGAAGCTTTCTTT.

The chain links TRBV27 to TRBJ2-3; D is perhaps TRBD1 or TRBD2 (6 bases each). Germline V gene sequence: CDR1 MNHEY, CDR2 SMNVEV (reference sequence). This CDR3 is 14 amino acids long. Trimming removed 4 bases at V and 5 bases at J, with 13 bases between. In DNA form, the CDR3 reads TGTGCCAGCAGTTGGGGGGCTAGGGGAGATACGCAGTATTTT. Encoded protein: CASSWGARGDTQYF.

The CDR3 reads CASSLAAAGGGYTF. DNA of the CDR3: TGTGCCAGCAGCTTAGCGGCAGCCGGGGGTGGCTACACCTTC. The chain employs TRBV11-2 and TRBJ1-2; perhaps TRBD1 as D (5 bases). V lost 1 base, J lost 7 bases, and 13 bases lay in between. Germline V gene sequence: CDR1 SGHAT, CDR2 FQNNGV. The CDR3 runs to 14 residues.

This clonotype has just a few counts. V is TRBV7-6 and J is TRBJ1-4; D gene uncertain. The germline CDR1 and CDR2 sequences are SGHVS and FNYEAQ. The length of the CDR3 is 15 residues. V lost 2 bases and J lost 2, with 9 bases in between. The CDR3 DNA reads as TGTGCCAGCAGCTTATTTGGGGAGACTAATGAAAAACTGTTTTTT. Amino acid sequence: CASSLFGETNEKLFF.

The chain recombines TRBV7-6 with TRBJ2-1; no reliable D call. V dropped 8 bases and J dropped 5 bases, with 7 bases sitting between them. Germline V gene sequence: CDR1 SGHVS, CDR2 FNYEAQ. The length of the CDR3 is 11 residues. The CDR3 coding sequence is TGTGCCAGCGCGGCTAACAATGAGCAGTTCTTC. Its translation: CASAANNEQFF.

The gene calls are TRBV4-2 and TRBJ2-7, with unresolved D. Germline V gene sequence: CDR1 LGHNA, CDR2 YNFKEQ. The CDR3 runs 15 residues. With 1 base removed from V and 5 bases from J, the gap between germline ends came to 15 bases. CDR3 sequence reads: CASSQATLVLHEQYF. The CDR3 nucleotides read TGTGCCAGCAGCCAAGCCACTCTAGTATTACACGAGCAGTACTTC.

This clonotype was observed a few times. This chain connects TRBV20-1 to TRBJ1-5; unclear D gene. This CDR3 has 12 amino acids. The germline V gene encodes CDR1 DFQATT and CDR2 SNEGSKA (reference sequence). Trimming left V 5 bases short and J 3 bases short, with 8 bases between. CDR3 residues: CSAVPDNQPQHF. The CDR3 bases are TGCAGTGCTGTGCCGGACAATCAGCCCCAGCATTTT.

The V call is TRBV6-1, the J call TRBJ2-2, with D possibly matching TRBD1 (5 bases). Germline loops: CDR1 MNHNS, CDR2 SASEGT. The V gene lost 8 bases and the J gene lost 1 base, with 29 bases spanning the gap. The CDR3 loop spans 20 amino acids. The CDR3 protein is CASLGVQLLSISQNTGELFF. CDR3 DNA: TGTGCCAGCTTAGGGGTACAGTTACTATCAATCTCTCAGAACACCGGGGAGCTGTTTTTT.

This chain uses TRBV5-5 with TRBJ2-7; 11 nucleotides agree with TRBD2. CDR1 is SGHKS and CDR2 is YYEKEE in the germline V gene (reference sequence). After removal of 0 bases from V and 2 bases from J, the junction contained 7 bases not matched to a gene. The CDR3 runs to 17 residues. The CDR3 is CASSLALSGRDAYEQYF. The CDR3 DNA is TGTGCCAGCAGCTTGGCCCTTAGCGGGAGGGATGCCTACGAGCAGTACTTC.

The chain has TRBV3-1 and TRBJ2-7, with 8 bases matching TRBD2. J gave up 6 bases and V 4 bases, and 2 bases lay outside the gene matches. Germline CDR1 LGHDT, CDR2 YNNKEL (reference sequence). The CDR3 has 12 residues. The CDR3 DNA reads as TGTGCCAGCAGCCCCGGGGGGGCCGAGCAGTACTTC. It translates to CASSPGGAEQYF.